The clone carrying this TCR beta chain was counted at least ten times. The target antigen is unknown. This sample is drawn from a study of CD8 T cells in ankylosing spondylitis. Between the trimmed V and J ends, which lost 3 bases and 2 bases, there was a span of 13 bases. CDR1 and CDR2 (germline): SQVTM, ANQGSEA. CDR3 length equals 14 residues. Scientists made TCR beta libraries using quantitative 5'-RACE with molecular barcodes. TCRdb independently ran MiXCR on the 5' RACE reads; one entry per CDR3 protein. The sample lists over 400,000 distinct CDR3 sequences; roughly 27% were seen once. Study results and caveats: A TCR beta motif made of fewer than 10 highly homologous variants seemed typical of ankylosing spondylitis blood.

Sequenced input: blood, either unsorted or a sorted T cell fraction (not recorded which). The TCR originated in a male donor with ankylosing spondylitis. V usage is TRBV29-1 and J usage is TRBJ2-5; TRBD2 might be the D (6 bases). The CDR3, as DNA: TGCAGCGTTGATCAGGCAGGGAGGCAAGAGACCCAGTACTTC. Translating it yields CSVDQAGRQETQYF.